This paragraph covers one T cell receptor (beta chain) sequence. Its antigen is unidentified. The sample originates from a study of cytomegalovirus exposure and HLA in healthy donors. General study results and limits: A few chains tied to CMV proved CMV antigen-specific in vitro. Analyzed later, association rates of TCRs varied across HLA loci, with DRB1 most and HLA-C fewest. It was reportedly the case that the classifier diagnosed cytomegalovirus status with high specificity and sensitivity.

The PCR was carried out with 60 Vbeta primers and 13 Jbeta primers. Authors' data handling: Approximately 73 million unique TCR beta chains, 9 million to 14 million shared, were counted in a later analysis. The data were produced by immunoSEQ multiplex PCR, yet TCRdb's version contains in-frame clones alone and is incomplete. That table is the source of V, J and clone size, and D and trimming were worked out from the DNA. The repertoire holds 150,000 to 200,000 clones, roughly 85% seen once, with about 2.1% in the top ten. The sample consisted of PBMCs. The sequence derives from a man between 18 and 35 years old in good health and CMV-seropositive.

The CDR3 loop is CASSQDPGQGHQPQHF. The CDR3 coding sequence is TGCGCCAGCAGCCAAGATCCCGGACAGGGCCATCAGCCCCAGCATTTT. The chain couples TRBV4-1 to TRBJ1-5; 8 bases line up with TRBD1. V lost 0 bases, J lost 5 bases, and 6 bases stayed unmatched. The CDR3 sequence is 16 residues long. Per germline, CDR1 MGHRA and CDR2 YSYEKL.